The present T cell receptor beta chain was sequenced within a study of T-cell reconstitution after alpha-beta-depleted transplantation in children. Findings and limits, study-wide: At day 60, the high TCRbeta diversity found in some patients originated from recipient T cells and thymic progenitors that had survived. Reportedly, roughly two months post-transplant, alpha-beta T cells arose from several hundred expanded graft clones. Most T-cell counts and diversity one year after the transplant came from T cells that were newly produced.

Points on this clonotype: Its antigen is not identified.

The authors prepared the TCRbeta library with unique molecular identifiers. TCRdb ran MiXCR on the PCR reads and lists one entry per CDR3 protein. The table lists about a million distinct CDR3 sequences, roughly 31% of them singletons. The receptor was isolated from a boy under three years old who had a stem cell transplant for SCID, so the T cells may come from the graft donor. The source was PBMCs, mostly from graft donor cells, collected 360 days after TCRalphabeta/CD19-depleted stem cell transplant.

The CDR3 DNA reads TGTGCCAGCAGCCGCCTTGCTCACCGGGAGACCCAGTACTTC. Its translation: CASSRLAHRETQYF. The rearrangement uses TRBV27 and TRBJ2-5; D is unresolved. CDR1 is MNHEY and CDR2 is SMNVEV in the germline V gene (reference sequence). Trimming cost V 6 bases and J 5 bases, with 16 bases left between them. This CDR3 is built from 14 residues.